This T cell receptor beta chain was identified during a study of beta chain features in type 1 diabetes (dated by TCRdb to the late 2010s). Broadly, across the study: Patients and healthy donors did not differ in mean age, gender distribution, total cell number or subset yield. A total of roughly 100 million sorted cells were examined across all samples, and the number of cells per subset was strongly correlated with RNA yield. The study compared the TCRB repertoires of sorted circulating CD4+ T cell subsets in recently diagnosed type 1 diabetes patients with those in matched healthy donors. Whereas all 30 or so donors provided naive and central memory subsets, regulatory and stem cell-like memory subsets were isolated from just 8 patients and about eight healthy donors. General conclusions and limits of the study: A moderate but significant shortening of TCRB CDR3 length was observed in type 1 diabetes patients in all four CD4+ subsets. HLA sub-analyses involved small numbers of individuals, so any influence of HLA type on TCRB rearrangement remained unresolved. Sequencing cDNA rather than genomic DNA could over-represent highly expressing activated cells, although activation and CD3 levels did not differ between groups. Naive, central memory and regulatory TCRB repertoires appeared more similar among patients than among healthy donors. PCR might favor shorter templates, but patient and control samples were amplified and corrected together, so any skew would affect both groups equally. At VDJ recombination sites, type 1 diabetes patients had fewer insertions and more deleted nucleotides, which implies abnormalities in thymic rearrangement.

Each donor gave one peripheral blood draw, roughly 0.12 L on average, collected into heparinised tubes. A BD FACSAria II and a panel including CD45RO, CCR7, CD25, CD127, CD95 and CD27 were used to sort naive, central memory, regulatory and stem cell-like memory CD4+ T cells. A purity above 98% was achieved for all sorted populations. PBMCs were separated immediately by Lymphoprep density gradient centrifugation and were stained directly, without being cultured. So that batch effects would be minimized, each experiment stained and sorted samples in pairs, pairing one healthy donor with one patient. The germline V gene yields SQVTM for CDR1 and ANQGSEA for CDR2. Spanning cysteine to phenylalanine, the CDR3 consists of 14 amino acids. The sequence is cut down to CDR3 DNA, 42 bases in frame from base 1. V is pruned by 5 bases and J by 1 base, leaving 5 bases of the junction without a gene match. Points on this clone: The target of this receptor is not known. The input lacks base qualities; no much larger clone sits a single base away.

The entire amount of isolated RNA was reverse transcribed using the High Capacity cDNA Reverse Transcription Kit, so the sequenced TCRB transcripts were expressed ones. Deep immunoSEQ sequencing was applied to naive, central memory and regulatory T cell samples, giving an average of around 4 million total reads per sample. Sorted cells were lysed in RLT buffer, and RNA was extracted using DNase-treated RNeasy Micro or Mini kits according to cell number. To prevent cross-contamination, each cell subset was processed individually, whereas patient and healthy donor samples were processed jointly. The immunoSEQ multiplex PCR was used to amplify TCRB sequences from cDNA, yielding 87-bp fragments that span the CDR3 region. The amplicons were sequenced using the Illumina HiSeq platform. The published analysis was carried out like this. PCR bias was corrected computationally using synthetic template baselines, and reads within Hamming distance 2 were collapsed, with unmergeable singletons discarded. Reads were aligned against IMGT so that V, D and J genes, CDR3 length and insertions or deletions at six rearrangement sites could be assigned. Within each subset, clonotype counts were normalized to the number of sorted cells before true diversity and Gini coefficients were calculated with the tcR R package. Repertoire sharing was quantified using the overlap coefficient calculated on TCRB nucleotide sequences. Out-of-frame TCRB sequences from naive cells were analyzed as a proxy for the pre-selection repertoire. Sourced from immuneACCESS, this table was stored by TCRdb with only in-frame sequences that have V and J called. A share of the clones is absent; for the studies checked, an unresolved V gene accounts for under half, and the remainder has no known explanation. The D gene and trimming were derived from the DNA, and the V and J assignments and clone size from that table. This sample comprises around 240,000 clones, 16% of them detected only once. The ten largest clones take up approximately 0.081% of the sample.

Recombination connected TRBV29-1 to TRBJ2-3; 8 of the junction bases match TRBD2. Sequenced input: naive CD4+ T cells from blood. The cell subset or site label, as the study defines it: true naive CD4+ T cells. The TCR was taken from a man between 25 and 39 years old with type 1 diabetes. The CDR3 loop reads CSVKAGGGTDTQYF. The DNA sequence reads TGCAGCGTTAAGGCGGGGGGAGGCACAGATACGCAGTATTTT.